The 25 T cell receptor beta chains reported below all come from one sample, sequenced in a study of blood T cell repertoires in COVID-19. Using immunoSEQ multiplex PCR, the repertoire was profiled, and TCRdb retains in-frame clones only, with some absent. Altogether about 260,000 clones are present, approximately 88% being singletons, with the ten largest covering roughly 10%. Sequenced input: peripheral blood. These receptors originate from a woman in her seventies with COVID-19, enrolled during active disease.

The chain uses TRBV5-1 and TRBJ1-2; D unclear. V lost 0 bases and J lost 2, with 8 bases in between. The CDR3 sequence is 14 residues long. CDR1 and CDR2 from the germline V gene are SGHRS and YFSETQ. This chain's CDR3 is CASSLAAENYGYTF. The CDR3 DNA sequence: TGCGCCAGCAGCTTGGCCGCGGAGAACTATGGCTACACCTTC.

This clone has just a few counts. The rearrangement uses TRBV7-2 and TRBJ1-6; tentative D call: TRBD1 (5 bases). CDR1 and CDR2 from the germline V gene are SGHTA and FQGNSA. The CDR3 loop spans 13 amino acids. The V end lost 5 bases, the J end lost 9 bases, and 11 bases lay between the germline ends. The DNA of the CDR3 is TGTGCCAGCAGCCAGACAGTAGGTTCACCCCTCCACTTT. Encoded protein: CASSQTVGSPLHF.

Only a few counts were recorded for this clone. This sequence joins TRBV7-2 and TRBJ1-2; 7 nucleotides agree with TRBD1. From germline, CDR1 is SGHTA and CDR2 FQGNSA. Trimming took 4 bases from V and 6 from J; bases not matched to a gene: 17. This CDR3 has 17 residues. The CDR3 loop is CASSSLFARGRTDGYTF. The DNA of the CDR3 is TGTGCCAGCAGCTCACTTTTTGCGAGGGGGCGGACGGATGGCTACACCTTC.

This chain uses TRBV5-4 with TRBJ1-2, with a possible D match to TRBD1 (6 bases). V dropped 1 base and J dropped 8 bases, with 15 bases sitting between them. The CDR3 extends over 14 amino acids. Germline CDR1 is SGHNT and CDR2 is YYREEE (reference sequence). The CDR3 DNA follows: TGTGCCAGCAGCTTGCAGGGGCAGGTCAGCGGCTACACCTTC. Encoded protein: CASSLQGQVSGYTF.

The V call is TRBV24-1, the J call TRBJ1-5; D remains unclear. Germline loops: CDR1 KGHDR, CDR2 SFDVKD. The CDR3 sequence is 12 residues long. The V gene lost 4 bases and the J gene lost 7 bases, with 7 bases spanning the gap. The CDR3 spells CATSEPQQPQHF. In DNA, the CDR3 is TGTGCCACCAGTGAACCACAGCAGCCCCAGCATTTT.

J is TRBJ1-1 and V is TRBV9; 7 bases line up with TRBD1. The CDR3 is made up of 19 amino acids. The germline V gene has CDR1 SGDLS and CDR2 YYNGEE. The trim removed 0 bases at V and 6 bases at J, leaving 20 bases unmatched. The CDR3 coding sequence is TGTGCCAGCAGCGTAGACGTGAGGGGGACAGCTCCTTTGGGGGCTGAAGCTTTCTTT. It translates to CASSVDVRGTAPLGAEAFF.

This chain links TRBV4-3 with TRBJ1-2; tentatively, D is TRBD1 (5 bases). Germline V gene sequence: CDR1 LGHNA, CDR2 YSLEER. The CDR3 is 13 residues long. V lost 1 base and J 5 bases, leaving 8 bases between the germline ends. The CDR3 loop reads CASSQAGGYGYTF. Here the CDR3 DNA reads TGCGCCAGCAGCCAAGCCGGGGGTTATGGCTACACCTTC.

The V and J genes are TRBV10-3 and TRBJ2-3; 11 nucleotides line up with TRBD1. V was clipped by 6 bases and J by 1 base; unmatched bases: 9. There are 17 residues in the CDR3. Germline V gene lookup returns CDR1 ENHRY and CDR2 SYGVKD. DNA of the CDR3: TGTGCCATCAGCCCGAGTGGGGGACAGGGGGGCACAGATACGCAGTATTTT. Translated: CAISPSGGQGGTDTQYF.

The rearrangement joins TRBV2 to TRBJ1-3; 9 positions agree with TRBD1. Germline values: CDR1 SNHLY, CDR2 FYNNEI. There are 15 residues in the CDR3. V shed 6 bases, J shed 2 bases, and the junction held 5 bases outside the gene matches. The CDR3 DNA reads as TGTGCCAGCAGCAAGGGACAGGGTACTGGAAACACCATATATTTT. It translates to CASSKGQGTGNTIYF.

V gene TRBV6-6 combines with J gene TRBJ1-4, with a weak D call TRBD1 (6 bases). The germline V and J ends were trimmed by 6 bases and 10 bases, with 15 bases remaining between them. Germline loops: CDR1 MNHNY, CDR2 SVGAGI (reference sequence). This CDR3 region has 13 residues. CDR3 nucleotides: TGTGCCAGCAGGGATAACAGGGAAGGAAAACTGTTTTTT. Translated, it gives CASRDNREGKLFF.

CDR3 loop: CAWMPWGNTYEQYF. CDR3 nucleotide sequence: TGTGCCTGGATGCCGTGGGGCAACACCTACGAGCAGTACTTC. The V call is TRBV30, the J call TRBJ2-7; D may be TRBD1 (5 bases). The CDR3 runs to 14 residues. Germline V gives CDR1 GTSNPN, CDR2 SVGIG (reference sequence). Trimming shortened V by 4 bases and J by 2 bases, and 15 bases separated the two germline ends.

The gene calls are TRBV3-1 (or the pseudogene TRBV3-2) and TRBJ2-3; no firm D call. CDR3 size: 15 residues. V was cut by 4 bases and J by 0 bases, with 11 bases left in between. CDR1 is LGHDT, CDR2 YNNKEL, per germline (reference sequence). In nucleotides, the CDR3 is TGTGCCAGCAGCCCCCTCGCGGCTAGCACAGATACGCAGTATTTT. Translating gives CASSPLAASTDTQYF.

The gene calls are TRBV2 and TRBJ2-7; 7 nucleotides match TRBD2. Germline-derived CDR1 and CDR2 are SNHLY and FYNNEI. J lost 7 bases, V lost 4 bases, and 25 bases had no gene match. CDR3 length equals 19 residues. The CDR3 nucleotides are TGTGCCAGCAGTGGCCCCTGGGAGGCTAGCGGACCTTTCGCGGGAGAGCAGTACTTC. It is translated as CASSGPWEASGPFAGEQYF.

This clone was picked up one time. The V and J genes are TRBV10-3 and TRBJ2-3; 7 bases agree with TRBD2. This CDR3 is built from 17 residues. V lost 2 bases to trimming and J lost 4 bases; unmatched junction nucleotides: 12. Per the germline V gene, CDR1 is ENHRY and CDR2 is SYGVKD. CDR3 region: CAISEKGAGVIPDTQYF. In DNA, the CDR3 is TGTGCCATCAGTGAGAAAGGTGCGGGAGTCATCCCAGATACGCAGTATTTT.

The J gene is TRBJ1-2, the V gene TRBV18, with D possibly TRBD1 on 6 matching bases. The CDR3 length is 16 residues. V was pared by 3 bases and J by 3 bases, with 17 bases between. Germline assignment: CDR1 KGHSH and CDR2 LQKENI. This CDR3 reads CASSPGTPVDDYGYTF. The DNA for the CDR3 is TGTGCCAGCTCACCGGGGACACCGGTTGATGACTATGGCTACACCTTC.

The CDR3 reads CASSPDRSTGELFF. The CDR3 nucleotides read TGTGCCAGCTCACCGGACAGGTCCACCGGGGAGCTGTTTTTT. The chain joins TRBV18 to TRBJ2-2, with TRBD1 matching 7 bases. With V trimmed by 3 bases and J by 4 bases, 2 bases remained unmatched. The germline CDR1 and CDR2 sequences are KGHSH and LQKENI. The CDR3 covers 14 residues.

The genes are TRBV24-1 and TRBJ1-4; 11 bases align to TRBD1. With 4 bases clipped from V and 7 bases from J, the junction kept 4 bases outside the gene matches. CDR3 length: 15 residues. Germline V gene lookup returns CDR1 KGHDR and CDR2 SFDVKD. The CDR3 sequence: CATSEPGQGGEKLFF. The CDR3 DNA sequence: TGTGCCACCAGTGAACCGGGACAGGGGGGTGAAAAACTGTTTTTT.

V is TRBV11-1 and J is TRBJ2-5; D is unclear. Germline CDR1 SGHAT, CDR2 FQDESV (reference sequence). The V end lost 3 bases, the J end lost 2 bases, and 13 bases lay between the germline ends. The CDR3 totals 15 residues. In nucleotides, the CDR3 is TGTGCCAGCAGCTTCGCCGTTTCAGGACAAGAGACCCAGTACTTC. Protein: CASSFAVSGQETQYF.

This chain links TRBV27 with TRBJ2-7; tentative D call: TRBD2 (6 bases). The CDR3 contains 17 residues. CDR1 and CDR2 from the germline V gene are MNHEY and SMNVEV (reference sequence). Trimming removed 2 bases at V and 2 bases at J, with 19 bases between. The CDR3 bases are TGTGCCAGCAGTTTAGACCCCGGGACTCTGAACCCCTACGAGCAGTACTTC. Translated, it gives CASSLDPGTLNPYEQYF.

In this sample, this clone turned up once. The chain recombines TRBV5-4 with TRBJ2-5, with unresolved D. The CDR3 totals 11 residues. CDR1 is SGHNT and CDR2 is YYREEE in the germline V gene (reference sequence). The germline V and J ends were trimmed by 5 bases and 2 bases, with 4 bases remaining between them. The CDR3 DNA reads TGTGCCAGCAGTCTACAAGAGACCCAGTACTTC. This gives the protein CASSLQETQYF.

In DNA, the CDR3 is TGTGCCACCAGCAGACGATTTGGTGACAGGGCCAATCAGCCCCAGCATTTT. It translates to CATSRRFGDRANQPQHF. The J gene is TRBJ1-5, the V gene TRBV15; TRBD1 matches 7 bases. The CDR3 loop spans 17 amino acids. Germline V CDR1 and CDR2: LNHNV, YYDKDF (reference sequence). The J segment lost 3 bases and the V segment lost 2 bases, leaving 10 bases of the junction unmatched.

The chain combines TRBV19 with TRBJ2-3; perhaps TRBD1 as D (6 bases). Trimming removed 6 bases at V and 0 bases at J, with 10 bases between. The CDR3 totals 14 residues. Germline V gene data show CDR1 as LNHDA and CDR2 as SQIVND (reference sequence). This CDR3 reads CASSQGGSTDTQYF. The DNA for the CDR3 is TGTGCCAGTAGCCAAGGGGGTAGCACAGATACGCAGTATTTT.

V and J are TRBV30 and TRBJ1-4; TRBD1 agrees at 8 bases. CDR3 size: 14 residues. V was clipped by 8 bases and J by 0 bases; unmatched bases: 5. Germline loops: CDR1 GTSNPN, CDR2 SVGIG (reference sequence). CDR3 loop: CARQGTATNEKLFF. The CDR3 nucleotides are TGTGCCAGACAGGGGACCGCAACTAATGAAAAACTGTTTTTT.

The V gene is TRBV27, the J gene TRBJ2-7; tentatively, D is TRBD1 (6 bases). This CDR3 contains 14 residues. V was pared by 5 bases and J by 4 bases, with 15 bases between. CDR1 is MNHEY, CDR2 SMNVEV, per germline (reference sequence). This chain's CDR3 is CASSNAAQGYEQYF. The CDR3 DNA follows: TGTGCCAGCAGTAACGCCGCACAGGGTTACGAGCAGTACTTC.

This rearrangement joins TRBV6-2 or TRBV6-3 to TRBJ2-5; the D gene is possibly TRBD1 (5 bases). CDR1 MNHEY and CDR2 SVGEGT come from the germline V gene. The V end was cut by 6 bases, the J end by 3 bases, with 17 bases between. The CDR3 contains 15 residues. The CDR3 DNA sequence: TGTGCCAGCAGCGAAAGTCAGGGAACCAAAGAGACCCAGTACTTC. This gives the protein CASSESQGTKETQYF.